This TCR beta chain stems from a study of CD8 T cells in Susac syndrome. Broader study findings: The study recognized that the number of individuals in its TCR sequencing and HLA analysis was relatively small.

Reverse transcription of about 0.5 to 1 ug RNA used random hexamers. Across 54 Vbeta and 13 Jbeta, immunoSEQ multiplex PCR amplified TCR beta CDR3. In TCRdb, the immunoSEQ multiplex PCR reads were re-called with MiXCR into one record per CDR3 protein. The table includes approximately 100,000 distinct CDR3 sequences, around 90% detected once. About this clonotype itself: The antigen remains unidentified.

The CDR3 is 13 residues long. Trimming took off 0 bases at V and 5 bases at J, with 8 bases between the two ends. Germline CDR1 is SGHRS and CDR2 is YFSETQ. The sample was CD8+ T cells from PBMCs. The source of this sequence is a human donor in good health. V is TRBV5-1 and J is TRBJ1-2; D not resolved. Here the CDR3 DNA reads TGCGCCAGCAGCTTGGAACGGTTGTATGGCTACACCTTC. Its translation: CASSLERLYGYTF.